This T cell receptor (beta chain) was observed in a study of CXCR3-negative and CXCR3-positive naive CD8 T cells. Naivety in CD8+ T cells corresponded to a CD45RO-CCR7+CD27+CD95- phenotype. A remark on this clonotype: Its target is unknown.

CDR1 is MRHNA, CDR2 SNTAGT, per germline. This CDR3 has 16 amino acids. Study outcomes and limitations: Post-cryopreservation CXCR3 expression was partly diminished, and the bulk of assays employed fresh PBMCs. Naive CXCR3-positive cells had TRB CDR3s more hydrophobic than those of CXCR3-negative naive cells.

5' RACE with UMI labels generated the TRB cDNA libraries. TCRdb reprocessed the 5' RACE reads; each CDR3 protein has one entry and no DNA is given. The listing records 50,000 to 60,000 distinct CDR3 sequences. This clonotype originated in a human donor in good health. Some clones in this sample may be carry-over from other donors' samples. The chain is built from TRBV6-4 and TRBJ2-1; the D call of TRBD1 rests on TCRdb alone, since no DNA is present to check it. Sequences were obtained from naive CXCR3+ CD8+ T cells from blood. The sample's subset: CD45RO-CCR7+CD27+CD95- naive CD8+ T cells expressing CXCR3 (TNR3+). CDR3: CASSDSGGGTQDEQFF.